A selection of T cell receptor beta chains follows, all from one sample in a study of blood T cell repertoires in COVID-19. Sequencing was performed with immunoSEQ multiplex PCR; in TCRdb, only in-frame clones are kept and a portion is missing. Of around 370,000 clones in the sample, almost 90% were seen once. The sequenced material came from peripheral blood. The receptors here all came from an older woman with COVID-19, enrolled during active disease. Both conserved end residues are part of each CDR3. Each record gives: clone size, J gene, D gene, V gene, CDR3 DNA, CDR3 protein. The D gene is left open where the match is weak. Clone size is shown for a subset of rows, as once, few, many or a class of expanded clone.

>-|TRBJ2-1|-|TRBV6-5
TGTGCCAGCAGTTACCCTGGGGGCTTGGAGTTCTTC
CASSYPGGLEFF
>-|TRBJ2-5|-|TRBV4-3
TGCGCCAGCAGCCAAGCATCCGAAGGAGGTCAAGAGACCCAGTACTTC
CASSQASEGGQETQYF
>-|TRBJ1-6|TRBD1|TRBV7-8
TGTGCCAGCAGCTTAGGCATAACCGGGACAGGGCTTAATTCACCCCTCCACTTT
CASSLGITGTGLNSPLHF
>once|TRBJ2-7|-|TRBV30
TGTGCCTGGAGTGAGGGCAGGGGAAACTCCTACGAGCAGTACTTC
CAWSEGRGNSYEQYF
>-|TRBJ1-3|-|TRBV6-5
TGTGCCAGCAGTTACTCTTACGGGTCTGGAAACACCATATATTTT
CASSYSYGSGNTIYF
>-|TRBJ1-1|-|TRBV4-3
TGCGCCAGCAGCCAAGAAGCCGGGCAGGGGAAAGCTTTCTTT
CASSQEAGQGKAFF
>-|TRBJ1-2|TRBD1|TRBV27
TGTGCCAGCAGTTTGACAGGGCGTTCTCTCGGCTACACCTTC
CASSLTGRSLGYTF
>-|TRBJ2-3|-|TRBV29-1
TGCAGCGTTGAATTTCCTAGTGGGGCAACAGATACGCAGTATTTT
CSVEFPSGATDTQYF
>-|TRBJ1-2|TRBD1|TRBV6-4
TGTGCCAGCAGTGAAACCGGGACAGGGGTGTATGGCTACACCTTC
CASSETGTGVYGYTF
>-|TRBJ1-1|-|TRBV7-9
TGTGCCAGCACCCTCGGGGGGCCTGACACTGAAGCTTTCTTT
CASTLGGPDTEAFF
>-|TRBJ2-7|TRBD1|TRBV28
TGTGCCAGCACACAAAGGCCCCGGCGACAGGGTTACGAGCAGTACTTC
CASTQRPRRQGYEQYF
>-|TRBJ1-6|-|TRBV11-2
TGTGCCAGCAGCCCGACAGGCAGTAATTCACCCCTCCACTTT
CASSPTGSNSPLHF
>-|TRBJ1-2|-|TRBV19
TGTGCCAGTAGTACTCAGGGAACAACTAACTATGGCTACACCTTC
CASSTQGTTNYGYTF
>-|TRBJ2-1|TRBD2|TRBV7-9
TGTGCCAGCAGCTTTCTAGCGGGGGGGAATGAGCAGTTCTTC
CASSFLAGGNEQFF
>-|TRBJ2-1|-|TRBV7-9
TGTGCCAGCAGCACCCCCCCTGGGGACTCCCTCTACAATGAGCAGTTCTTC
CASSTPPGDSLYNEQFF
>-|TRBJ1-1|-|TRBV10-1
TGCGCCAGCTCTCCGGGCGGTTTGGACACTGAAGTTTTCTTT
CASSPGGLDTEVFF
>-|TRBJ1-5|-|TRBV5-8
TGTGCCAGCAGCTTAAGAAGAGGCGCACAGCCCCAGCATTTT
CASSLRRGAQPQHF
>-|TRBJ2-7|TRBD1|TRBV9
TGTGCCAGCAGCGTAGCTATGGGGACAGGGATCTACGAGCAGTACTTC
CASSVAMGTGIYEQYF
>-|TRBJ2-2|TRBD2|TRBV5-4
TGTGCCAGCAGCCTCTACCGGACTAGCGGGGGGGCCCTTGGCGGGGAGCTGTTTTTT
CASSLYRTSGGALGGELFF
>-|TRBJ1-1|-|TRBV6-4
TGTGCCAGCACCTTGACAGGAAAGAACACTGAAGCTTTCTTT
CASTLTGKNTEAFF
>-|TRBJ1-5|-|TRBV7-2
TGTGCCAGCAGCCCGTTCGGGGGCAATCAGCCCCAGCATTTT
CASSPFGGNQPQHF
>-|TRBJ1-2|-|TRBV7-3
TGTGCCAGCAGCCGGAGGGGCGACTATGGCTACACCTTC
CASSRRGDYGYTF